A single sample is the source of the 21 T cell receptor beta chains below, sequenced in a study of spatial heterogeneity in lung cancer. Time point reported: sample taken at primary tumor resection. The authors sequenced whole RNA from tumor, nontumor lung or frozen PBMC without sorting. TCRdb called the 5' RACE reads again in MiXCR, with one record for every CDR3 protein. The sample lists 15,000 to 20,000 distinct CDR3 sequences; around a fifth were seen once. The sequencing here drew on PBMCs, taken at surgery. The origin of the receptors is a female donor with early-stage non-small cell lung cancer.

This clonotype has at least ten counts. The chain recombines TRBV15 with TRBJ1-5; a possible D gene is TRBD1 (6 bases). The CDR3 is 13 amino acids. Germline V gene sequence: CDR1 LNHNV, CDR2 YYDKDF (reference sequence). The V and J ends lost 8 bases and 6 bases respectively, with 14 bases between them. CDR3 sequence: CATRGGGGQPQHF. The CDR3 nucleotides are TGTGCCACCCGTGGGGGCGGAGGTCAGCCCCAGCATTTT. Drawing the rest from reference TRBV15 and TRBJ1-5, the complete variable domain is DAMVIQNPRYQVTQFGKPVTLSCSQTLNHNVMYWYQQKSSQAPKLLFHYYDKDFNNEADTPDNFQSRRPNTSFCFLDIRSPGLGDTAMYLCATRGGGGQPQHFGDGTRLSIL.

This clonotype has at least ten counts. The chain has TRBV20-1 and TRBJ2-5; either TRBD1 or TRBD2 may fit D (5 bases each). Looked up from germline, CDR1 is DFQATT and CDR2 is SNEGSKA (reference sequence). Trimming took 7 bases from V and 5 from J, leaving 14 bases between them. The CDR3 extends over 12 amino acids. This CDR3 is CSVVAGTETQYF. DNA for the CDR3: TGCAGTGTAGTCGCAGGGACGGAGACCCAGTACTTC.

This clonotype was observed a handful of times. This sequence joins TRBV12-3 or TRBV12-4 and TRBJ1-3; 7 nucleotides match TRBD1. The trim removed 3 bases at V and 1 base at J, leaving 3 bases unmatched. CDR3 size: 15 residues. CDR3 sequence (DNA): TGTGCCAGCAGTTTGGAGGGGGCGTCTGGAAACACCATATATTTT. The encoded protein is CASSLEGASGNTIYF.

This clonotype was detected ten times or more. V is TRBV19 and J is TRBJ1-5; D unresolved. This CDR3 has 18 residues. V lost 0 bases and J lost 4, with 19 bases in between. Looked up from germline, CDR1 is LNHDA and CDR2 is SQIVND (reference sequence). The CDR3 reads CASSIDQFRLGSNQPQHF. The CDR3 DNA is TGTGCCAGTAGTATAGACCAGTTCCGCCTAGGGTCGAATCAGCCCCAGCATTTT.

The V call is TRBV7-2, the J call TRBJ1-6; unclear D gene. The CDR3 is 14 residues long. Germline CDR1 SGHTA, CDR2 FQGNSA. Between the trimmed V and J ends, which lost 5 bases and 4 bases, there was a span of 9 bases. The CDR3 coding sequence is TGTGCCAGCAGCCTCTCAGTGTATAATTCACCCCTCCACTTT. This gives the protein CASSLSVYNSPLHF.

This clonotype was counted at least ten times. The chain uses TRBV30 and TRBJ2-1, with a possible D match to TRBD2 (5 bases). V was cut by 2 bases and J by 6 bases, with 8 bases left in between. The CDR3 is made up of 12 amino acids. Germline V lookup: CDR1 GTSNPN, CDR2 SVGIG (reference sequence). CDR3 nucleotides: TGTGCCTGGAGTCGGACTGGCAATGAGCAGTTCTTC. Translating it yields CAWSRTGNEQFF.

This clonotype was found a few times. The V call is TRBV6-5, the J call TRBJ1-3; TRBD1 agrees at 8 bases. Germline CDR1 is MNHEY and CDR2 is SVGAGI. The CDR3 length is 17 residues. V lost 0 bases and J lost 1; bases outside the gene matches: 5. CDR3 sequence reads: CASSYSTGVLSGNTIYF. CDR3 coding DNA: TGTGCCAGCAGTTACTCGACAGGGGTCTTATCTGGAAACACCATATATTTT.

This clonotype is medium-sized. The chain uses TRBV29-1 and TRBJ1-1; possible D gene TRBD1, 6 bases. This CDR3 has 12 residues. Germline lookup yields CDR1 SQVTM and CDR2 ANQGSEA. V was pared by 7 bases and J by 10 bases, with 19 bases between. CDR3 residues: CSALTIDRRAFF. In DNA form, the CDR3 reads TGCAGCGCTCTGACCATAGACAGGAGAGCTTTCTTT. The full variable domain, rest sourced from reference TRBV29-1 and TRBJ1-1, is SAVISQKPSRDICQRGTSLTIQCQVDSQVTMMFWYRQQPGQSLTLIATANQGSEATYESGFVIDKFPISRPNLTFSTLTVSNMSPEDSSIYLCSALTIDRRAFFGQGTRLTVV.

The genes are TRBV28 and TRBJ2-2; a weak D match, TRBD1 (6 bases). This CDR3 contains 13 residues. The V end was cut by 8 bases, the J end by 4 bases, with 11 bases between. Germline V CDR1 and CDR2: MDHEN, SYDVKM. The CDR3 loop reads CASSRGGTGELFF. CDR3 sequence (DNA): TGTGCCAGCTCACGAGGGGGCACCGGGGAGCTGTTTTTT.

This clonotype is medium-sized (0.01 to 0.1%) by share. The CDR3 sequence is CASSYRSFQNQPQHF. In DNA, the CDR3 is TGTGCCAGCAGTTACAGGTCGTTCCAAAATCAGCCCCAGCATTTT. The V gene is TRBV6-2 or TRBV6-3, the J gene TRBJ1-5; no clear D gene. V lost 2 bases and J 4 bases, leaving 12 bases between the germline ends. The CDR3 is made up of 15 amino acids. The germline gives CDR1 MNHEY, CDR2 SVGEGT.

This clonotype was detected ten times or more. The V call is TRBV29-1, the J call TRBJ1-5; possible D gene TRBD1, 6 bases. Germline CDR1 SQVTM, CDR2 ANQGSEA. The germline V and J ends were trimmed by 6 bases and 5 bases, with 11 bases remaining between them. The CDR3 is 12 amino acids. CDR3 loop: CSVKQGDQPQHF. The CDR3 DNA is TGCAGCGTCAAACAGGGTGATCAGCCCCAGCATTTT.

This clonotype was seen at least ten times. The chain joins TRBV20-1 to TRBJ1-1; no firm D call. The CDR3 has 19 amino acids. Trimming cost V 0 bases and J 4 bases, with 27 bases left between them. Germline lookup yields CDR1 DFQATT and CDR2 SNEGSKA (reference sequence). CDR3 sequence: CSARDASTVTGKRSTEAFF. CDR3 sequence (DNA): TGCAGTGCTAGAGATGCCTCTACGGTGACGGGGAAAAGGAGCACTGAAGCTTTCTTT.

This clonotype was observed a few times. The CDR3: CASSYGGAITEAFF. In nucleotides, the CDR3 is TGTGCCAGCAGTTACGGGGGGGCTATCACTGAAGCTTTCTTT. J is TRBJ1-1 and V is TRBV6-5; perhaps TRBD1 as D (6 bases). CDR3 length: 14 residues. The V and J ends lost 2 bases and 4 bases respectively, with 11 bases between them. Germline CDR1 reads MNHEY; CDR2 reads SVGAGI.

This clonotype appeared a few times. CDR3 nucleotide sequence: TGTGCCAGCAGCTTAGGGGTCGGAGATGAAAAACTGTTTTTT. Its protein product is CASSLGVGDEKLFF. The chain recombines TRBV7-9 with TRBJ1-4; D is undetermined. With 1 base removed from V and 6 bases from J, the gap between germline ends came to 9 bases. Per the germline V gene, CDR1 is SEHNR and CDR2 is FQNEAQ (reference sequence). The CDR3 has 14 amino acids. Variable domain in full (rest from reference TRBV7-9 and TRBJ1-4): DTGVSQNPRHKITKRGQNVTFRCDPISEHNRLYWYRQTLGQGPEFLTYFQNEAQLEKSRLLSDRFSAERPKGSFSTLEIQRTEQGDSAMYLCASSLGVGDEKLFFGSGTQLSVL.

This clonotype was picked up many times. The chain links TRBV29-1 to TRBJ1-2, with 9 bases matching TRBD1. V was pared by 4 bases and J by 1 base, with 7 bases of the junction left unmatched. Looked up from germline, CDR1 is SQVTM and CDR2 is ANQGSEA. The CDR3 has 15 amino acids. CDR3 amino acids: CSVGRGQGNNYGYTF. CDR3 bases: TGCAGCGTTGGCCGGGGACAGGGAAATAACTATGGCTACACCTTC.

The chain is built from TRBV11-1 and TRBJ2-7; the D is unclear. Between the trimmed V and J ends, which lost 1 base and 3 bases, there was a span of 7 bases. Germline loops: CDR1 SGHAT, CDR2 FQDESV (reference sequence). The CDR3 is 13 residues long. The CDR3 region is CASSLGGNYEQYF. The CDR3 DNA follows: TGTGCCAGCAGCTTAGGTGGAAACTACGAGCAGTACTTC.

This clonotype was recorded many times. This CDR3 is CASSRGLAGWGDTQYF. CDR3 nucleotide sequence: TGTGCCAGCAGCCGAGGACTAGCGGGGTGGGGAGATACGCAGTATTTT. The rearrangement uses TRBV7-2 and TRBJ2-3; 12 bases fit TRBD2. CDR3 length equals 16 residues. Germline-derived CDR1 and CDR2 are SGHTA and FQGNSA. V lost 5 bases, J lost 5 bases, and 8 bases stayed unmatched.

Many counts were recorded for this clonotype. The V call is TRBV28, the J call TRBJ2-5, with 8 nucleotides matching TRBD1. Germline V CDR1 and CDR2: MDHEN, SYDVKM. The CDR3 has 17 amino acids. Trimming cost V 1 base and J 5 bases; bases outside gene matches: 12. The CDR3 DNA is TGTGCCAGCAGTTTATCTCAAAACGACAGGGGCGCGGAGACCCAGTACTTC. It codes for CASSLSQNDRGAETQYF. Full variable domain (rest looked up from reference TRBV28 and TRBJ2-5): DVKVTQSSRYLVKRTGEKVFLECVQDMDHENMFWYRQDPGLGLRLIYFSYDVKMKEKGDIPEGYSVSREKKERFSLILESASTNQTSMYLCASSLSQNDRGAETQYFGPGTRLLVL.

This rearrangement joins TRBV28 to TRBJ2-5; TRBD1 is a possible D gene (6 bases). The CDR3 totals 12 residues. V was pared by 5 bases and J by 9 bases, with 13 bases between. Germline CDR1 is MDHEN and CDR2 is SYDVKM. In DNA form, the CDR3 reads TGTGCCAGCAGTCAGCAGGGGTGGCCCCAGTACTTC. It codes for CASSQQGWPQYF.

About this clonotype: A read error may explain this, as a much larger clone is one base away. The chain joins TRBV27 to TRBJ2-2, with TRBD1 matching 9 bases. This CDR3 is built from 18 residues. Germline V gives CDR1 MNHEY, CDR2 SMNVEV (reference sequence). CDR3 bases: TGTGCCGGCAGTTTATTTGGACAGGGGACTCTTAACACCGGGGAGCTGTTTTTT. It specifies CAGSLFGQGTLNTGELFF.

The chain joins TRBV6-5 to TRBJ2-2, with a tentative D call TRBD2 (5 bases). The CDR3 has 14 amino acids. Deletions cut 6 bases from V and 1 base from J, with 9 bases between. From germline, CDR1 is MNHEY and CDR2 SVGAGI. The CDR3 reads CASRSRENTGELFF. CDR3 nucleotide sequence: TGTGCCAGCAGGTCTCGGGAGAACACCGGGGAGCTGTTTTTT.